This TCR beta chain was recovered during a study of T cell responses to AZD1222 COVID-19 vaccine (dated by TCRdb to about 2021). At the level of the whole study: TCR sequencing was performed for about 250 trial participants, of whom roughly 200 were given two doses of AZD1222 and around 26 were given two doses of MenACWY control vaccine. Trial participants were enrolled by age into subgroups of 18-55, 56-69 and 70-plus years, and around 140, 26 and 57 TCR-sequenced participants, respectively, were included in these subgroups. Results the study describes overall, beyond this receptor: Reportedly, almost half of the unique spike-specific TCRs recognized epitopes lying outside the regions that are mutated in the B.1.351 and B.1.1.7 variants. Participants were mostly white British, with more females than males. The authors suggested clonal diversity may have been underestimated. The vaccine-associated CD4 TCRs covered the entire spike protein, and the dominant responses fell in regions 160-218 and 743-854. After two AZD1222 doses, spike-specific TCR breadth and depth were significantly higher than at day 0 and than in MenACWY recipients. Because no samples from the day 14 peak response were available, repertoires could be characterized only after the peak T cell response. In the small 56-69-year group, the increase in depth fell short of significance, most likely because of low power. Conclusions about previously exposed vaccinees were limited because only a handful of AZD1222 recipients were SARS-CoV-2 seropositive at baseline.

About this clone: Its target antigen remains unknown. No clone much larger than this one lies a single base away; base qualities are absent.

The CDR3 regions of human TCRbeta chains were analyzed by immunosequencing. The published analysis was carried out like this. TCRs in the repertoires were matched against a reference library of SARS-CoV-2-specific TCRs that had been generated with the MIRA antigen-specificity platform. Breadth was defined as the fraction of unique TCRs that were SARS-CoV-2-associated. Depth was defined as the fraction of total T cells that were SARS-CoV-2-associated. Using the MIRA data, each spike-specific TCR was mapped to the spike region that the TCR reacts to and placed in a CD4 or CD8 class. Log10-transformed breadth and depth values were compared by one-way ANOVA with Sidak's multiple comparisons tests. In its TCRdb copy, this immuneACCESS table keeps in-frame sequences only and misses some clones. Where compared with another copy, unresolved V genes explain less than half of these, and the others have no known cause. V and J calls and clone size are given by that table; D and trimming were obtained from the DNA. The sample table contains approximately 220,000 clones; only one count was recorded for 93% of them. Over 0.95% of the sample comes from the top ten.

This sample's time point label indicates: baseline before first vaccination. Reading the label with the study, this specimen's treatment or condition is: meningococcal conjugate vaccine given as trial control. Samples from vaccinated people were obtained from the UK trials COV001 and COV002, which included a single-blind randomized controlled phase 2/3 trial of AZD1222 (ChAdOx1 nCoV-19) in healthy adults. For TCRbeta chain sequencing, PBMC samples from trial participants were taken at day 0 and at day 28 after the second dose. V is trimmed back by 6 bases and J by 5 bases, and the junction contains 4 bases that no gene match accounts for. CDR1 and CDR2 (SEHNR, FQNEAQ) derive from the germline V gene (reference sequence). The CDR3 starts with the cysteine, ends with the phenylalanine, and has 15 residues. Solely the CDR3 DNA is kept, with 45 bases framed from the first base.

The sequencing here drew on peripheral blood, taken on day 0 of MenACWY control vaccination. This receptor was identified in an adult in good health. The sequence is built from TRBV7-9 and TRBJ2-5; 15 central nucleotides agree with TRBD2. CDR3 loop: CASSAGTSGGETQYF. The DNA sequence is TGTGCCAGCAGTGCAGGGACTAGCGGGGGGGAGACCCAGTACTTC. The CDR3, completed at both ends by the reference TRBV7-9 and TRBJ2-5 genes, gives the full variable domain DTGVSQNPRHKITKRGQNVTFRCDPISEHNRLYWYRQTLGQGPEFLTYFQNEAQLEKSRLLSDRFSAERPKGSFSTLEIQRTEQGDSAMYLCASSAGTSGGETQYFGPGTRLLVL.